This T cell receptor beta chain was captured by sequencing in a study of T-cell memory formation after mild COVID-19. Across the study: Clustering of TCRs was largely donor specific. Broader study findings: Contracting CD4+ clones lay largely in CM and EM, with CD8+ ones residing in EMRA. For second-wave clones that peaked at day 37, SARS-CoV-2 specificity went unverified.

Turning to this clonotype: What it binds is not known.

TCRdb called the 5' RACE reads again in MiXCR, with one record for every CDR3 protein. Of 250,000 or so distinct CDR3 sequences listed, 7.5% to 10% are singletons. Germline trimming cut 3 bases from V and 9 bases from J; bases unmatched to any gene: 8. The CDR3 consists of 14 residues. The sequencing sample was made of PBMCs or a T cell subset sorted from them (not recorded which). The TCR originated in a young man who had mild COVID-19 (a few samples of this study predate the infection). Cell type and time point are not known. The rearrangement links TRBV12-3 or TRBV12-4 to TRBJ2-4, with TRBD2 matching over 7 bases. The CDR3 sequence: CASSFRQAGVIQYF. The CDR3 nucleotides read TGTGCCAGCAGTTTTCGGCAGGCGGGGGTCATTCAGTACTTC.